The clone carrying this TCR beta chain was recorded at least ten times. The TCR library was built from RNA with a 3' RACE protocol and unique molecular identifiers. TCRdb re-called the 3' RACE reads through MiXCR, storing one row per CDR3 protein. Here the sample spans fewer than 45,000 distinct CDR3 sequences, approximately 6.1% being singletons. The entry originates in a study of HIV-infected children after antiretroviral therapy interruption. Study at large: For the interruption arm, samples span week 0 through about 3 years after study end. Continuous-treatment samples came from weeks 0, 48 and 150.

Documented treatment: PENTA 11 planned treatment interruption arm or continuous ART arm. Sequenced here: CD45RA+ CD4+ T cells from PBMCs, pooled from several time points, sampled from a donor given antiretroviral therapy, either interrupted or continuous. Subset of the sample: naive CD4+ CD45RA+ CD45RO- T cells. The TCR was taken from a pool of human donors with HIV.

CDR3 nucleotides: TGTGCCAGCAGCCAAGGACTAGAGGTATATGATACGCAGTATTTT. As protein: CASSQGLEVYDTQYF. V and J are TRBV7-2 and TRBJ2-3; 7 nucleotides align to TRBD2. Germline V gene data show CDR1 as SGHTA and CDR2 as FQGNSA. J lost 6 bases, V lost 5 bases, and 11 bases had no gene match. CDR3 size: 15 residues. Supplemented by reference TRBV7-2 and TRBJ2-3, the full variable domain reads GAGVSQSPSNKVTEKGKDVELRCDPISGHTALYWYRQSLGQGLEFLIYFQGNSAPDKSGLPSDRFSAERTGGSVSTLTIQRTQQEDSAVYLCASSQGLEVYDTQYFGPGTRLTVL.